This T cell receptor (beta chain) comes out of a study of blood T cell repertoires in COVID-19. Original handling: Reference gene primers were amplified, and this amplification served to estimate nucleated cell counts. Data came from immunoSEQ multiplex PCR; TCRdb stores just in-frame clones and leaves some out. V and J calls and clone size are copied from that table; D and trimming were computed from the DNA. Of hundreds of thousands of clones detected, around 91% appear once; the ten largest clones hold roughly 3.4%. The sequence came from a woman under 30 who had recovered from COVID-19. Sequenced sample: peripheral blood.

CDR3 sequence (DNA): TGTGCCAGCAGTCTTACGACAGGGTACTTTGAAGCTTTCTTT. Translated, it gives CASSLTTGYFEAFF. This sequence joins TRBV6-5 and TRBJ1-1; TRBD1 aligns across 7 bases. The CDR3 has 14 residues. The germline V gene encodes CDR1 MNHEY and CDR2 SVGAGI. With V trimmed by 5 bases and J by 7 bases, 10 bases remained unmatched.